One and the same sample provided the 3 T cell receptor beta chains below, sequenced in a study of T-cell reconstitution after alpha-beta-depleted transplantation in children. Construction of the TCRbeta library involved unique molecular identifiers. Each CDR3 protein gets one entry after TCRdb re-called the PCR reads with MiXCR. The sample shows about 600,000 distinct CDR3 sequences, about an eighth of them seen only once. The sample here was PBMCs, mostly from graft donor cells, taken 360 days after TCRalphabeta/CD19-depleted stem cell transplant. Receptors originate from a male patient aged 10-17 years who had a stem cell transplant for acute myeloid leukemia, so the T cells may come from the graft donor.

The rearrangement links TRBV20-1 to TRBJ1-1, with a weak D call TRBD1 (5 bases). CDR3 size: 15 residues. V dropped 0 bases and J dropped 4 bases, with 15 bases sitting between them. Germline CDR1 is DFQATT and CDR2 is SNEGSKA (reference sequence). The CDR3 sequence: CSARDGGARGTEAFF. CDR3 in DNA: TGCAGTGCTAGAGATGGAGGGGCGAGGGGCACTGAAGCTTTCTTT.

The chain is built from TRBV11-2 and TRBJ2-2; D may match TRBD1 or TRBD2 (5 bases each). The CDR3 has 15 residues. The V gene's germline CDR1 is SGHAT and CDR2 FQNNGV. The germline V and J ends were trimmed by 11 bases and 1 base, with 17 bases remaining between them. The CDR3 bases are TGTGCCTCCCCCGAAGGGACGGTGAACACCGGGGAGCTGTTTTTT. Protein product: CASPEGTVNTGELFF.

The chain uses TRBV18 and TRBJ2-7; D tentatively fits TRBD1 or TRBD2 (6 bases each). Germline CDR1 is KGHSH and CDR2 is LQKENI. The CDR3 loop spans 14 amino acids. V lost 1 base and J 3 bases, leaving 10 bases between the germline ends. This CDR3 reads CASSPRQDYYEQYF. CDR3 DNA: TGTGCCAGCTCACCACGACAGGACTACTACGAGCAGTACTTC.